A single T cell receptor beta chain is shown here with its context. Its cognate antigen is unknown. This CDR3 has 15 amino acids. Germline V gives CDR1 MNHEY, CDR2 SVGAGI. Trimming removed 5 bases from V and 10 bases from J; junction bases left unmatched: 9. This entry comes from a study of neoadjuvant nivolumab and ipilimumab in lung cancer. General study points: Pathologic regression was not significantly tied to TCR clonality. Resected-tumor TCR richness correlated positively with pretherapy blood richness. Resected tumors had greater TCR richness and clonality than uninvolved lung.

Generated by immunoSEQ multiplex PCR, the TCRdb table keeps only in-frame clones and is missing some. This table holds over 25,000 clones, roughly three quarters found once. The chain carries TRBV6-5 and TRBJ1-6; TRBD1 matches 9 bases. Sequencing was performed on tumor tissue, taken after neoadjuvant nivolumab, alone or with ipilimumab, at or shortly before surgery. The clonotype originates from an adult with non-small cell lung cancer. The CDR3 protein is CASSRSGTGNSPLHF. The CDR3, as DNA: TGTGCCAGCAGTCGTTCTGGGACAGGGAACTCACCCCTCCACTTT.